This T cell receptor (beta chain) was captured in a study of T cells in Graves' hyperthyroidism and ophthalmopathy. The CDR3 loop spans 13 amino acids. Germline CDR1 ENHRY, CDR2 SYGVKD. As for this clonotype: Since a much larger clone is just one base distant, this may be a read error.

TCR beta CDR3 region amplification was performed from RNA transcripts. Researchers ran a first-round RT-PCR on the TCR CDR3 using the HTBI primer set. TCRdb redid the calling of the multiplex PCR reads with MiXCR, one entry per CDR3 protein. The sample lists under 700,000 distinct CDR3 sequences; 46% were seen once. The chain links TRBV10-3 to TRBJ2-7; TRBD1 might be the D (5 bases). This receptor was obtained from a woman aged 18-29 years with Graves' hyperthyroidism. Sequences were obtained from peripheral blood or thyroid tissue (not recorded which). The CDR3: CAIEDTSSHEQYF. The DNA for the CDR3 is TGTGCCATCGAGGACACAAGCTCCCACGAGCAGTACTTC.